The 13 T cell receptor beta chains listed next were all sequenced from one sample in a study of control samples from healthy donors and cancer patients. Libraries were prepared by immunoSEQ multiplex PCR; TCRdb keeps only in-frame clonotypes and omits some of them. The repertoire holds 150,000 to 200,000 clones, with 90% as singletons. Specimen: blood. These receptors were taken from a woman aged 45-59 years in good health.

This clone was recorded once. The genes are TRBV11-2 and TRBJ1-5, with D uncertain. Germline V gene data show CDR1 as SGHAT and CDR2 as FQNNGV. This CDR3 is built from 13 residues. Trimming shortened V by 2 bases and J by 10 bases, and 12 bases separated the two germline ends. The DNA of the CDR3 is TGTGCCAGCAGCTTAAGCCGGGTGGGACCCCAGCATTTT. This translates into CASSLSRVGPQHF.

About this clone itself: Distinct nucleotide sequences in the sample also encode this CDR3. The CDR3 bases are TGTGCCAGCAGCCCATCGGCGTTACAGGAGACCCAGTACTTC. It codes for CASSPSALQETQYF. The V call is TRBV11-2, the J call TRBJ2-5; D gene unclear. Germline-derived CDR1 and CDR2 are SGHAT and FQNNGV. The CDR3 covers 14 residues. Trimming removed 5 bases at V and 5 bases at J, with 15 bases between.

The rearrangement uses TRBV20-1 and TRBJ2-5, with TRBD2 identical over 15 bases. The CDR3 consists of 18 residues. CDR1 and CDR2 (germline): DFQATT, SNEGSKA (reference sequence). Trimming cost V 6 bases and J 5 bases; bases outside gene matches: 16. The CDR3 reads CSASGPGLAGGSRETQYF. In DNA, the CDR3 is TGCAGTGCGAGTGGACCGGGACTAGCGGGGGGAAGTCGGGAGACCCAGTACTTC.

CDR3 sequence reads: CASSSTSGRNEQFF. CDR3 sequence (DNA): TGTGCCAGCAGCTCGACTAGCGGGAGGAATGAGCAGTTCTTC. V usage is TRBV11-2 and J usage is TRBJ2-1; 13 bases match TRBD2. The germline CDR1 and CDR2 sequences are SGHAT and FQNNGV. V shed 4 bases and J 7 bases; nucleotides not matched to a gene: 1. This CDR3 is built from 14 residues.

V is TRBV6-5 and J is TRBJ1-1; D gene ambiguous. The CDR3 covers 13 residues. The germline V gene encodes CDR1 MNHEY and CDR2 SVGAGI. The ends were cut back, 0 bases at V and 8 bases at J, with 10 bases in the middle. For the CDR3, the DNA is TGTGCCAGCAGTTACTCGACCCCGGGGGAAGCTTTCTTT. It translates to CASSYSTPGEAFF.

This chain's CDR3 is CASSQPLGELFF. DNA of the CDR3: TGCGCCAGCAGTCAACCGTTGGGGGAGCTGTTTTTT. The rearrangement links TRBV5-1 to TRBJ2-2; D remains ambiguous. This CDR3 is built from 12 residues. The germline CDR1 and CDR2 sequences are SGHRS and YFSETQ. Trimming stripped 5 bases from V and 8 bases from J, with 10 bases between.

Remarks on this clone: An end of the junction differs from the germline gene, which may be a read error. The rearrangement links TRBV5-1 to TRBJ1-1; D not resolved. The germline gives CDR1 SGHRS, CDR2 YFSETQ. The CDR3 has 14 residues. This CDR3 reads CTSSLSGINTEAFF. As DNA, the CDR3 is TGCACCAGCAGCTTGTCGGGAATAAACACTGAAGCTTTCTTT.

V is TRBV18 and J is TRBJ2-7, with D uncertain. Trimming took off 6 bases at V and 4 bases at J, with 10 bases between the two ends. Germline lookup yields CDR1 KGHSH and CDR2 LQKENI. The CDR3 extends over 12 amino acids. The CDR3 DNA is TGTGCCAGCTCCCTGGAGCAGTACGAGCAGTACTTC. Translation: CASSLEQYEQYF.

This clone was recorded once. Other DNA sequences within the sample encode an identical CDR3. This chain connects TRBV2 to TRBJ1-2; D is uncertain. This CDR3 contains 13 residues. CDR1 and CDR2 from the germline V gene are SNHLY and FYNNEI. Trimming took off 1 base at V and 5 bases at J, with 8 bases between the two ends. CDR3 protein: CASSEGAGYGYTF. The DNA for the CDR3 is TGTGCCAGCAGTGAAGGGGCAGGTTATGGCTACACCTTC. The complete variable domain, with remaining parts taken from reference TRBV2 and TRBJ1-2, reads EPEVTQTPSHQVTQMGQEVILRCVPISNHLYFYWYRQILGQKVEFLVSFYNNEISEKSEIFDDQFSVERPDGSNFTLKIRSTKLEDSAMYFCASSEGAGYGYTFGSGTRLTVV.

The rearrangement links TRBV18 to TRBJ2-7, with 9 bases aligning to TRBD1. The germline V gene has CDR1 KGHSH and CDR2 LQKENI. The CDR3 loop spans 15 amino acids. V lost 4 bases and J lost 5; bases outside the gene matches: 9. The CDR3 reads CASSRDRGFSDEQYF. In DNA form, the CDR3 reads TGTGCCAGCTCACGCGACAGGGGGTTTTCTGACGAGCAGTACTTC.

The J gene is TRBJ2-5, the V gene TRBV15; TRBD1 matches at 8 bases. Germline V gene data show CDR1 as LNHNV and CDR2 as YYDKDF (reference sequence). V shed 1 base, J shed 4 bases, and the junction held 5 bases outside the gene matches. This CDR3 region has 15 residues. CDR3 region: CATSRGIGTGETQYF. The DNA of the CDR3 is TGTGCCACCAGCAGAGGCATTGGGACAGGAGAGACCCAGTACTTC.

This sequence joins TRBV19 and TRBJ1-2, with D uncertain. The CDR3 length is 15 residues. V was trimmed by 3 bases and J by 3 bases, leaving 14 bases between them. Germline lookup yields CDR1 LNHDA and CDR2 SQIVND (reference sequence). The CDR3 DNA reads as TGTGCCAGTAGTATTTTTAAGGGATCGGACTATGGCTACACCTTC. Its protein is CASSIFKGSDYGYTF.

This chain links TRBV4-1 with TRBJ1-1; tentatively, D is TRBD1 (5 bases). Germline CDR1 MGHRA, CDR2 YSYEKL. The CDR3 totals 15 residues. Trimming removed 4 bases at V and 6 bases at J, with 18 bases between. The chain's CDR3 is CASSRGGQGYAEAFF. DNA for the CDR3: TGCGCCAGCAGCCGAGGCGGCCAGGGCTATGCTGAAGCTTTCTTT.